These 8 T cell receptor beta chains came from one sample sequenced in a study of blood T cell repertoires in COVID-19. Some clones are missing from TCRdb's copy, which holds only in-frame ones; the method was immunoSEQ multiplex PCR. The sample comprises about 250,000 clones, around 88% of which are singletons, and about 1.3% rests with the top ten. The sample consisted of peripheral blood. The receptor source for this set is a man at least 80 years old with acute or convalescent COVID-19.

The rearrangement uses TRBV6-2 or TRBV6-3 and TRBJ1-1, with 8 bases that match TRBD1. J gave up 1 base and V 2 bases, and 9 bases lay outside the gene matches. There are 17 residues in the CDR3. Germline CDR1 reads MNHEY; CDR2 reads SVGEGT. The CDR3 region is CASSYPPATGANTEAFF. CDR3 bases: TGTGCCAGCAGTTACCCCCCCGCGACAGGGGCGAACACTGAAGCTTTCTTT.

The chain couples TRBV2 to TRBJ2-1, with 10 bases aligning to TRBD2. CDR1 and CDR2 (germline): SNHLY, FYNNEI. V was clipped by 7 bases and J by 6 bases; unmatched bases: 9. The length of the CDR3 is 15 residues. CDR3 in amino acids: CASKWRLAGVNEQFF. In nucleotides, the CDR3 is TGTGCCAGCAAATGGCGTCTAGCGGGAGTCAATGAGCAGTTCTTC.

The V gene is TRBV7-3, the J gene TRBJ2-7; 11 bases agree with TRBD1. The ends lost 5 bases at V and 7 bases at J; junction bases unmatched: 4. CDR3 length equals 13 residues. Germline V gene lookup returns CDR1 SGHTA and CDR2 FQGTGA. CDR3 sequence (DNA): TGTGCCAGCAGCCGGGACAGGGGGTTTGAGCAGTACTTC. Translation: CASSRDRGFEQYF.

The J gene is TRBJ2-1, the V gene TRBV2, with TRBD1 matching over 11 bases. The V and J ends lost 4 bases and 9 bases, in that order; junction bases with no gene match: 8. CDR3 length: 15 amino acids. The germline CDR1 and CDR2 sequences are SNHLY and FYNNEI. The CDR3 nucleotides are TGTGCCAGCAGTGGCCTGGGACAGGGGGTCTCTGAGCAGTTCTTC. This translates into CASSGLGQGVSEQFF.

The sample holds a few counts of this clone. The rearrangement uses TRBV7-2 and TRBJ1-2, with a weak D call TRBD1 (6 bases). V lost 5 bases and J lost 7, with 17 bases in between. This CDR3 has 14 amino acids. Germline loops: CDR1 SGHTA, CDR2 FQGNSA. The CDR3 bases are TGTGCCAGCAGCCGGGACACGACTTTGTCTGGCTACACCTTC. Translating gives CASSRDTTLSGYTF.

This clone was detected a few times. The gene calls are TRBV7-9 and TRBJ2-2, with 8 positions matching TRBD1. CDR3 length: 15 amino acids. CDR1 and CDR2 (germline): SEHNR, FQNEAQ (reference sequence). Trimming removed 1 base from V and 6 bases from J; junction bases left unmatched: 4. The CDR3: CASSLVPQGAGELFF. The CDR3 DNA reads as TGTGCCAGCAGCTTAGTCCCACAGGGGGCCGGGGAGCTGTTTTTT.

The chain carries TRBV5-4 and TRBJ2-7; D remains ambiguous. CDR3 size: 12 residues. The V gene lost 1 base and the J gene lost 3 bases, with 5 bases spanning the gap. Germline V gives CDR1 SGHNT, CDR2 YYREEE (reference sequence). CDR3 sequence (DNA): TGTGCCAGCAGCTTGAACAGCTACGAGCAGTACTTC. Its protein is CASSLNSYEQYF.

V usage is TRBV2 and J usage is TRBJ1-1; TRBD1 is a possible D gene (6 bases). CDR3 length equals 15 residues. Trimming removed 6 bases at V and 4 bases at J, with 18 bases between. CDR1 is SNHLY, CDR2 FYNNEI, per germline. CDR3 nucleotide sequence: TGTGCCAGCAGAACGGGGGGGCACGGGTTCACTGAAGCTTTCTTT. It codes for CASRTGGHGFTEAFF.